The source of this TCR beta chain is a study of T cell clonality in common variable immunodeficiency. Study-wide results and caveats: Fewer deletions and N-nucleotide insertions were reportedly seen in common variable immunodeficiency TCR beta sequences. Shared TCRbeta clones were fewer between CVID subjects than controls. Repertoire-complication correlations in CVID were limited by patient heterogeneity.

Sequencing was performed with immunoSEQ multiplex PCR; in TCRdb, only in-frame clones are kept and a portion is missing. Found here are around 29,000 clones, no singletons; the ten largest cover 4% to 5.5%. This clone has ten or more counts. Its antigen remains unidentified. Coverage ceases 3 residues before the CDR3 finishes, and the germline J gene fills in the end. CDR1 and CDR2 from the germline V gene are GTSNPN and SVGIG (reference sequence). V lost 2 bases and J lost 4; bases outside the gene matches: 8. CDR3 size: 14 residues. Sequenced material: peripheral blood mononuclear cells. This rearrangement joins TRBV30 to TRBJ2-7; 7 nucleotides agree with TRBD2. The receptor was derived from a person aged 18 to 75 in good health. The CDR3 protein is CAWSPWGGGYEQYF. The DNA read from the CDR3 is TGTGCCTGGAGTCCCTGGGGGGGAGGGTACGAG.